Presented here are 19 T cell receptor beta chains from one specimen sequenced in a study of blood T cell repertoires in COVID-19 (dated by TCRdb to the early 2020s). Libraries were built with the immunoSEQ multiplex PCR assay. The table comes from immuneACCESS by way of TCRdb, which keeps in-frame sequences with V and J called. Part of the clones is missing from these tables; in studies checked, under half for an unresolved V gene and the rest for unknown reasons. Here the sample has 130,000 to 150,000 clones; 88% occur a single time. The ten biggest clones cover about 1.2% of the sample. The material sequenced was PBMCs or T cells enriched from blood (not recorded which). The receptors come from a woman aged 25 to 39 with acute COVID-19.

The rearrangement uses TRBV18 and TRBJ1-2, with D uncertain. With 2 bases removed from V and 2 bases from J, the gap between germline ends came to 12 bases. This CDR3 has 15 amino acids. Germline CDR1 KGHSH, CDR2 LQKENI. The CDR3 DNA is TGTGCCAGCTCACCAGGGCCAGGAACAAACTATGGCTACACCTTC. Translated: CASSPGPGTNYGYTF.

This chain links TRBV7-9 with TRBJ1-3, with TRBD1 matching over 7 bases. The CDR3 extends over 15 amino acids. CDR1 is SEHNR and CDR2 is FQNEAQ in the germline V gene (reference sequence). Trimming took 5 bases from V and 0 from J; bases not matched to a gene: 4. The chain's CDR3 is CASSPGQVSGNTIYF. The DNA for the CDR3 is TGTGCCAGCAGCCCCGGACAGGTCTCTGGAAACACCATATATTTT.

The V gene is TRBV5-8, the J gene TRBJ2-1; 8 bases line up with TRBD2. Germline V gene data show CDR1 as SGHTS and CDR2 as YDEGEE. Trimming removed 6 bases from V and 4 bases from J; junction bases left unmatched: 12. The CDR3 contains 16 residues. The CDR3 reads CASTPRTGGPYNEQFF. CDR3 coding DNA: TGTGCCAGCACCCCAAGGACGGGAGGGCCGTACAATGAGCAGTTCTTC.

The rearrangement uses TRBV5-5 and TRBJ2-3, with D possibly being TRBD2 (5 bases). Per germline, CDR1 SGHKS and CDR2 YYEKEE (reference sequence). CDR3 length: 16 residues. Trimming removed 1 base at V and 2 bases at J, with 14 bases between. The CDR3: CASSLFRSGSTDTQYF. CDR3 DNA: TGTGCCAGCAGCTTGTTTAGGAGCGGATCCACAGATACGCAGTATTTT.

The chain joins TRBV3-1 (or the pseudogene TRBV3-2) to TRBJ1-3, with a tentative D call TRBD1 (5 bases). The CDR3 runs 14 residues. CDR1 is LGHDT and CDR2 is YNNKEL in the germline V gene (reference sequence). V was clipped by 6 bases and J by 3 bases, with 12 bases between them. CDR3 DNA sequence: TGTGCCAGCAGTCAGCCAGGGTATGGAAACACCATATATTTT. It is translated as CASSQPGYGNTIYF.

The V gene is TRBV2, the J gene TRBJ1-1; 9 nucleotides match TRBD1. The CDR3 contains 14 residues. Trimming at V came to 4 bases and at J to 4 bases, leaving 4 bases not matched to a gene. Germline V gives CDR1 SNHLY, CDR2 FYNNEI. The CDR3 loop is CASSAGQGTTEAFF. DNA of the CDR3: TGTGCCAGCAGTGCGGGACAGGGAACCACTGAAGCTTTCTTT.

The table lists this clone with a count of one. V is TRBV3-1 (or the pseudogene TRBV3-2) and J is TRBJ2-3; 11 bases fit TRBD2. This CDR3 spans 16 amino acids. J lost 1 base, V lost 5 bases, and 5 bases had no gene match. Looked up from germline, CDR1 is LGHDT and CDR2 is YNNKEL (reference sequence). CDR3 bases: TGTGCCAGCAGCGAAACTAGCGGGAGAGGCACAGATACGCAGTATTTT. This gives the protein CASSETSGRGTDTQYF.

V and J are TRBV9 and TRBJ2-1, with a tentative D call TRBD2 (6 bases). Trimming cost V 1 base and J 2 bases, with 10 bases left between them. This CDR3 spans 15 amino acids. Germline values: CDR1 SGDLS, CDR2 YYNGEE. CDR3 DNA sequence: TGTGCCAGCAGCGTAACCGGCGGGACCTACAATGAGCAGTTCTTC. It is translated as CASSVTGGTYNEQFF.

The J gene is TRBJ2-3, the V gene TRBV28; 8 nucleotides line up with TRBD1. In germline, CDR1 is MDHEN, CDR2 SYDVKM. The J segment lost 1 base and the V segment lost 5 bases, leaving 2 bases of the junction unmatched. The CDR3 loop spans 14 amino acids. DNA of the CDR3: TGTGCCAGCAGTCTACAGGGGGGCACAGATACGCAGTATTTT. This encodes CASSLQGGTDTQYF. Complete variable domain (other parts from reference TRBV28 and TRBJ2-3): DVKVTQSSRYLVKRTGEKVFLECVQDMDHENMFWYRQDPGLGLRLIYFSYDVKMKEKGDIPEGYSVSREKKERFSLILESASTNQTSMYLCASSLQGGTDTQYFGPGTRLTVL.

CDR3 DNA: TGTGCCAGCAGCTACCAAGGACAGGGGGCTTATGGCTACACCTTC. The encoded protein is CASSYQGQGAYGYTF. The V and J genes are TRBV5-4 and TRBJ1-2; 11 bases are shared with TRBD1. CDR1 and CDR2 from the germline V gene are SGHNT and YYREEE (reference sequence). The CDR3 is 15 residues long. J was trimmed by 5 bases and V by 3 bases; bases with no gene match: 6.

Here the CDR3 DNA reads TGTGCCAGCAGCTTGGAGGCGTGGGGCGGGAGCGAGCAGTACTTC. Protein: CASSLEAWGGSEQYF. The chain couples TRBV5-6 to TRBJ2-7, with TRBD2 matching over 7 bases. The CDR3 runs 15 residues. Losses at the gene ends were 0 bases for V and 6 bases for J; bases not matched to a gene: 9. CDR1 and CDR2 (germline): SGHDT, YYEEEE. The full variable domain, its missing parts supplied by reference TRBV5-6 and TRBJ2-7, is DAGVTQSPTHLIKTRGQQVTLRCSPKSGHDTVSWYQQALGQGPQFIFQYYEEEERQRGNFPDRFSGHQFPNYSSELNVNALLLGDSALYLCASSLEAWGGSEQYFGPGTRLTVT.

CDR3 coding DNA: TGTGCCAGCAGTAGCCGACAGGGGGCCTCTACTGAAGCTTTCTTT. This encodes CASSSRQGASTEAFF. This chain links TRBV27 with TRBJ1-1; TRBD1 matches 10 bases. There are 15 residues in the CDR3. The ends lost 5 bases at V and 5 bases at J; junction bases unmatched: 8. Germline V gene sequence: CDR1 MNHEY, CDR2 SMNVEV (reference sequence).

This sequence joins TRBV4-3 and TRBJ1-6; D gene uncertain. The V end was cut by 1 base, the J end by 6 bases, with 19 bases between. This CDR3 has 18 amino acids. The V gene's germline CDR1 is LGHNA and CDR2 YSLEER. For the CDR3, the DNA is TGCGCCAGCAGCCAAGGGCGGGGTACGATATTGGGTAATTCACCCCTCCACTTT. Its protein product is CASSQGRGTILGNSPLHF.

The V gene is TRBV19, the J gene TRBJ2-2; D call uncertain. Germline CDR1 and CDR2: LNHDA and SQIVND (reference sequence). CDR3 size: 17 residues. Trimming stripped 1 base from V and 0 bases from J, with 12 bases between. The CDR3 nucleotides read TGTGCCAGTAGTATAGTCCTCTCTGAGGCGAACACCGGGGAGCTGTTTTTT. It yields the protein CASSIVLSEANTGELFF. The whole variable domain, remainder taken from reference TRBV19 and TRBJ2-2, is DGGITQSPKYLFRKEGQNVTLSCEQNLNHDAMYWYRQDPGQGLRLIYYSQIVNDFQKGDIAEGYSVSREKKESFPLTVTSAQKNPTAFYLCASSIVLSEANTGELFFGEGSRLTVL.

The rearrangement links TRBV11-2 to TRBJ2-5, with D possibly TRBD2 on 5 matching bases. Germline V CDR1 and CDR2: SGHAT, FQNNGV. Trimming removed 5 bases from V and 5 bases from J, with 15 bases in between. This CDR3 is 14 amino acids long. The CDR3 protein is CASSPRGIRETQYF. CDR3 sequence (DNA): TGTGCCAGCAGCCCTAGAGGGATTAGGGAGACCCAGTACTTC.

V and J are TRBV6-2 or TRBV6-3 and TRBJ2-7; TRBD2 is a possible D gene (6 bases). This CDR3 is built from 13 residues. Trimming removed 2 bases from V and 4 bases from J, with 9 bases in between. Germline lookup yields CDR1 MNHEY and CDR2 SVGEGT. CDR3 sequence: CASSYLATYEQYF. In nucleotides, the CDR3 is TGTGCCAGCAGTTACCTAGCGACATACGAGCAGTACTTC.

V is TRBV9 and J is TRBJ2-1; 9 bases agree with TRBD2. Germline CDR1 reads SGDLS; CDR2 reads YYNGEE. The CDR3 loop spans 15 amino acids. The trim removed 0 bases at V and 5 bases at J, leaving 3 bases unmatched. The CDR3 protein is CASSVGLAGNNEQFF. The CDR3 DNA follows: TGTGCCAGCAGCGTAGGGCTAGCGGGGAACAATGAGCAGTTCTTC.

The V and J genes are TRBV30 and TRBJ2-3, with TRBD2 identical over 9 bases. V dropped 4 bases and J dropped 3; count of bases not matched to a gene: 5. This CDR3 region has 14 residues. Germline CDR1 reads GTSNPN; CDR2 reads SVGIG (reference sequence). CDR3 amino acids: CAWMSSGRTDTQYF. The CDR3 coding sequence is TGTGCCTGGATGAGCAGCGGGAGGACAGATACGCAGTATTTT.

CDR3 loop: CATRPRPGQGLEKLFF. In nucleotides, the CDR3 is TGTGCCACGAGGCCAAGGCCGGGACAGGGATTGGAAAAACTGTTTTTT. The V gene is TRBV28, the J gene TRBJ1-4; 9 bases line up with TRBD1. Germline-derived CDR1 and CDR2 are MDHEN and SYDVKM. The CDR3 length is 16 residues. The junction had 17 bases not matched to a gene; V was cut back by 10 bases and J by 8 bases. Combining the CDR3 with reference TRBV28 and TRBJ1-4 gives the whole variable domain DVKVTQSSRYLVKRTGEKVFLECVQDMDHENMFWYRQDPGLGLRLIYFSYDVKMKEKGDIPEGYSVSREKKERFSLILESASTNQTSMYLCATRPRPGQGLEKLFFGSGTQLSVL.